The 20 T cell receptor beta chains below come from one sample, sequenced in a study of shared clonotypes between healthy human individuals. This table comes from immunoSEQ multiplex PCR, and its TCRdb copy is limited to in-frame clones, with some not included. The table lists about 560,000 clones, roughly 79% of them singletons, with 9.5% to 15% in the top ten. Sequenced material: PBMCs. Source of these receptors: a woman aged 40-49 years in good health. Some clones in this sample may be carry-over from other donors' samples.

The rearrangement links TRBV7-2 to TRBJ2-6; a possible D gene is TRBD2 (5 bases). There are 17 residues in the CDR3. Germline CDR1 is SGHTA and CDR2 is FQGNSA. V was clipped by 5 bases and J by 0 bases, with 14 bases between them. The DNA for the CDR3 is TGTGCCAGCAGCCGAGGGCCAGTCAGCTCTGGGGCCAACGTCCTGACTTTC. It yields the protein CASSRGPVSSGANVLTF.

The V call is TRBV30, the J call TRBJ1-1, with D possibly being TRBD1 (5 bases). V was trimmed by 3 bases and J by 10 bases, leaving 18 bases between them. This CDR3 has 13 residues. Germline V gene data show CDR1 as GTSNPN and CDR2 as SVGIG (reference sequence). This chain's CDR3 is CAWRPGRGIGAFF. In nucleotides, the CDR3 is TGTGCCTGGAGGCCGGGACGCGGAATCGGAGCTTTCTTT.

The V and J genes are TRBV19 and TRBJ1-4; TRBD1 aligns across 7 bases. The V gene end was trimmed by 3 bases and the J gene end by 8 bases; junction bases not matched to a gene: 21. The CDR3 is made up of 19 amino acids. Germline V CDR1 and CDR2: LNHDA, SQIVND (reference sequence). In nucleotides, the CDR3 is TGTGCCAGTAGTATCCCCCCACGACAGGGCCGTGGTCTTGGCGAAAAACTGTTTTTT. This encodes CASSIPPRQGRGLGEKLFF.

This clone was counted at least ten times. The genes are TRBV11-2 and TRBJ2-7, with D perhaps given as TRBD1 or TRBD2 (7 bases each). The CDR3 runs to 15 residues. V shed 5 bases and J shed 1 base, with 15 bases lying between them. CDR1 is SGHAT, CDR2 FQNNGV, per germline. CDR3 nucleotides: TGTGCCAGCAGCCGGGGGGCAGGGGGGTCCTACGAGCAGTACTTC. Encoded protein: CASSRGAGGSYEQYF.

V is TRBV4-3 and J is TRBJ2-7; maybe TRBD2 (5 bases). Trimming shortened V by 0 bases and J by 3 bases, and 15 bases separated the two germline ends. This CDR3 has 16 residues. Germline V CDR1 and CDR2: LGHNA, YSLEER. The CDR3 DNA reads as TGCGCCAGCAGCCAAGATACGAGCGGCGTTGGCTACGAGCAGTACTTC. Its translation is CASSQDTSGVGYEQYF.

The chain carries TRBV11-2 and TRBJ2-7, with a weak D call TRBD2 (5 bases). The V end was cut by 5 bases, the J end by 2 bases, with 19 bases between. The CDR3 is 16 amino acids. In germline, CDR1 is SGHAT, CDR2 FQNNGV. The CDR3 sequence: CASSRGLASRPYEQYF. In DNA form, the CDR3 reads TGTGCCAGCAGCCGCGGGTTGGCCTCCCGGCCCTACGAGCAGTACTTC.

The rearrangement joins TRBV10-3 to TRBJ2-7; 8 nucleotides line up with TRBD2. The CDR3 runs to 14 residues. In germline, CDR1 is ENHRY, CDR2 SYGVKD. The V segment lost 6 bases and the J segment 2 bases; nucleotides outside the gene matches: 6. DNA of the CDR3: TGTGCCATCAGGCGAGGACTAGCAGCCTACGAGCAGTACTTC. Residues: CAIRRGLAAYEQYF.

The chain has TRBV7-2 and TRBJ1-2; D might be TRBD1 (6 bases). The CDR3 has 17 residues. The germline V and J ends were trimmed by 1 base and 7 bases, with 22 bases remaining between them. Germline CDR1 is SGHTA and CDR2 is FQGNSA. CDR3 loop: CASSLGPAPGTHGGYTF. In DNA, the CDR3 is TGTGCCAGCAGCTTAGGACCCGCTCCAGGGACACATGGTGGCTACACCTTC.

The chain has TRBV11-2 and TRBJ2-1, with D possibly matching TRBD2 (5 bases). Trimming cost V 1 base and J 8 bases, with 12 bases left between them. CDR3 length equals 14 residues. The germline CDR1 and CDR2 sequences are SGHAT and FQNNGV. CDR3 region: CASSLGRGYHEQFF. For the CDR3, the DNA is TGTGCCAGCAGCTTAGGACGAGGGTACCATGAGCAGTTCTTC. Full variable domain (outside the CDR3, taken from reference TRBV11-2 and TRBJ2-1): EAGVAQSPRYKIIEKRQSVAFWCNPISGHATLYWYQQILGQGPKLLIQFQNNGVVDDSQLPKDRFSAERLKGVDSTLKIQPAKLEDSAVYLCASSLGRGYHEQFFGPGTRLTVL.

The chain couples TRBV9 to TRBJ2-5; D is uncertain. Between the trimmed V and J ends, which lost 7 bases and 4 bases, there was a span of 14 bases. Germline V gene data show CDR1 as SGDLS and CDR2 as YYNGEE. The length of the CDR3 is 13 residues. The CDR3 coding sequence is TGTGCCAGCTCCCACCTGGGTAGAGAGACCCAGTACTTC. It codes for CASSHLGRETQYF.

J is TRBJ1-2 and V is TRBV9; 8 nucleotides agree with TRBD1. This CDR3 is 15 amino acids long. The ends lost 0 bases at V and 8 bases at J; junction bases unmatched: 9. Germline V gene sequence: CDR1 SGDLS, CDR2 YYNGEE. The CDR3 sequence: CASSVASDRGGGYTF. The CDR3 DNA sequence: TGTGCCAGCAGCGTAGCTTCTGACAGGGGTGGGGGCTACACCTTC.

This clone was picked up a small number of times. The chain has TRBV5-1 and TRBJ2-1; 11 nucleotides match TRBD2. The trim removed 4 bases at V and 8 bases at J, leaving 5 bases unmatched. CDR3 length equals 14 residues. Germline-derived CDR1 and CDR2 are SGHRS and YFSETQ. CDR3 in amino acids: CASSPGTSGYEQFF. CDR3 DNA: TGCGCCAGCAGCCCAGGGACTAGCGGATATGAGCAGTTCTTC.

The chain carries TRBV6-6 and TRBJ2-3; the match to TRBD2 covers 13 bases. V shed 6 bases, J shed 5 bases, and the junction held 8 bases outside the gene matches. Per the germline V gene, CDR1 is MNHNY and CDR2 is SVGAGI (reference sequence). The CDR3 is made up of 16 amino acids. CDR3 coding DNA: TGTGCCAGCAGCCCCACGACTAGCGGGAGGTTAGATACGCAGTATTTT. The encoded protein is CASSPTTSGRLDTQYF.

This clone turned up a few times. The genes are TRBV28 and TRBJ2-1, with unresolved D. The V gene lost 7 bases and the J gene lost 8 bases, with 21 bases spanning the gap. Germline CDR1 is MDHEN and CDR2 is SYDVKM. The CDR3 contains 15 residues. The CDR3 DNA reads as TGTGCCAGCATTAGAGGCGATCCCCGCCGGGATGAGCAGTTCTTC. It is translated as CASIRGDPRRDEQFF.

The rearrangement joins TRBV6-5 to TRBJ1-2, with a weak D call TRBD1 (6 bases). CDR1 and CDR2 from the germline V gene are MNHEY and SVGAGI. V lost 8 bases, J lost 7 bases, and 11 bases lay in between. This CDR3 is built from 11 residues. CDR3 bases: TGTGCCAGCTCAGGGGTCCGTGGCTACACCTTC. Translating it yields CASSGVRGYTF.

The V and J genes are TRBV5-1 and TRBJ2-3; TRBD2 agrees at 10 bases. Germline V gene sequence: CDR1 SGHRS, CDR2 YFSETQ. The J segment lost 6 bases and the V segment lost 1 base, leaving 8 bases of the junction unmatched. The CDR3 spans 16 residues. The CDR3 here is CASSLISGRERDTQYF. CDR3 sequence (DNA): TGCGCCAGCAGCTTGATAAGCGGGAGGGAGCGGGATACGCAGTATTTT.

J is TRBJ2-4 and V is TRBV6-5; 9 bases are shared with TRBD1. The CDR3 is 14 residues long. The V gene end was trimmed by 6 bases and the J gene end by 9 bases; junction bases not matched to a gene: 9. CDR1 MNHEY and CDR2 SVGAGI come from the germline V gene. CDR3 nucleotide sequence: TGTGCCAGCAGGGGACAGGGTATTGCTGGCATTCAGTACTTC. Protein: CASRGQGIAGIQYF.

The chain joins TRBV11-2 to TRBJ2-1; D ambiguous. The CDR3 is 15 amino acids. The V gene's germline CDR1 is SGHAT and CDR2 FQNNGV. V lost 1 base to trimming and J lost 7 bases, with 14 bases between them. The CDR3 bases are TGTGCCAGCAGCTTAGCTGGCGGAACCCTTAATGAGCAGTTCTTC. It encodes CASSLAGGTLNEQFF.

The CDR3 region has the DNA TGTGCCAGCAGCCACAGGGGCGGAAACACCATATATTTT. Protein product: CASSHRGGNTIYF. The chain uses TRBV6-5 and TRBJ1-3, with TRBD1 identical over 7 bases. The CDR3 spans 13 residues. V shed 6 bases, J shed 4 bases, and the junction held 3 bases outside the gene matches. Germline CDR1 MNHEY, CDR2 SVGAGI.

The chain recombines TRBV4-2 with TRBJ2-7, with 9 bases aligning to TRBD2. The CDR3 covers 14 residues. V shed 5 bases and J 0 bases; nucleotides not matched to a gene: 2. The germline gives CDR1 LGHNA, CDR2 YNFKEQ. CDR3 coding DNA: TGTGCCAGCAGCGAGACTAGCGGCTCCTACGAGCAGTACTTC. This gives the protein CASSETSGSYEQYF.